The 22 T cell receptor beta chains reported below all come from one sample, sequenced in a study of molecular identifiers for immune sequencing clone quantification. TCRdb processed the PCR reads anew with MiXCR; each CDR3 protein has one entry. The sample has some 650,000 distinct CDR3 sequences; 15% to 20% are singletons. The material sequenced was naive CD8+ T cells from blood, with Jurkat cell RNA spiked in. Subset described: FACS-sorted CD8+CD4-CCR7+CD45RA+ naive T cells. The source is a human donor in good health. Some libraries in this study had Jurkat cell RNA spiked in.

This clonotype was seen ten or more times. The gene calls are TRBV11-1 and TRBJ1-1; TRBD1 might be the D (5 bases). The CDR3 is made up of 13 amino acids. CDR1 is SGHAT, CDR2 FQDESV, per germline (reference sequence). V was trimmed by 5 bases and J by 5 bases, leaving 12 bases between them. The CDR3 DNA sequence: TGTGCCAGCAGCCCCATGGGGGGAACTGAAGCTTTCTTT. Its protein product is CASSPMGGTEAFF. Combining the CDR3 with reference TRBV11-1 and TRBJ1-1 gives the whole variable domain EAEVAQSPRYKITEKSQAVAFWCDPISGHATLYWYRQILGQGPELLVQFQDESVVDDSQLPKDRFSAERLKGVDSTLKIQPAELGDSAMYLCASSPMGGTEAFFGQGTRLTVV.

This clonotype was seen ten or more times. DNA of the CDR3: TGTGCCAGCAGCTTTGAGTCCCTAGCCGATGAGCAGTTCTTC. This sequence encodes CASSFESLADEQFF. V and J are TRBV5-4 and TRBJ2-1; tentatively, D is TRBD2 (5 bases). Germline lookup yields CDR1 SGHNT and CDR2 YYREEE (reference sequence). The germline V and J ends were trimmed by 2 bases and 8 bases, with 14 bases remaining between them. The CDR3 sequence is 14 residues long.

This chain links TRBV27 with TRBJ1-2; TRBD1 is a possible D gene (5 bases). The germline gives CDR1 MNHEY, CDR2 SMNVEV (reference sequence). V lost 0 bases, J lost 7 bases, and 18 bases lay in between. This CDR3 is 16 amino acids long. The CDR3 here is CASSLSGALTAFGYTF. For the CDR3, the DNA is TGTGCCAGCAGTTTATCAGGGGCGCTTACCGCCTTTGGCTACACCTTC.

This clonotype turned up a few times. The rearrangement links TRBV10-3 to TRBJ2-2; 12 nucleotides line up with TRBD2. Germline loops: CDR1 ENHRY, CDR2 SYGVKD. The CDR3 has 19 residues. The ends lost 3 bases at V and 5 bases at J; junction bases unmatched: 13. For the CDR3, the DNA is TGTGCCATCAGTGATCCTAGCGGGAGGGCTTGGCCCCGGACCGGGGAGCTGTTTTTT. Translated, it gives CAISDPSGRAWPRTGELFF.

With regard to this clonotype: This may stem from a read error, because a much larger clone lies one nucleotide away. This rearrangement joins TRBV5-3 to TRBJ2-7, with TRBD1 matching over 8 bases. TRBV5-3 belongs to the ORF category, with a function that is uncertain. Trimming cost V 8 bases and J 1 base; bases outside gene matches: 5. The CDR3 totals 13 residues. CDR3 region: CASADRESYEQYF. In nucleotides, the CDR3 is TGTGCCAGCGCGGACAGGGAATCCTACGAGCAGTACTTC.

This clonotype appeared a few times. V gene TRBV30 combines with J gene TRBJ2-3; TRBD2 matches at 7 bases. CDR3 length: 14 residues. J gave up 6 bases and V 0 bases, and 6 bases lay outside the gene matches. Germline V gene lookup returns CDR1 GTSNPN and CDR2 SVGIG (reference sequence). This CDR3 reads CAWSVMGGPDTQYF. CDR3 nucleotide sequence: TGTGCCTGGAGTGTAATGGGAGGGCCGGATACGCAGTATTTT.

On this clonotype: A much larger clone is a single base away; this may be a read error. The chain links TRBV5-1 to TRBJ1-2; tentative D call: TRBD1 (5 bases). Germline CDR1 and CDR2: SGHRS and YFSETQ. Trimming shortened V by 2 bases and J by 4 bases, and 21 bases separated the two germline ends. CDR3 length: 17 residues. CDR3 region: CASSFRSGTGSAYGYTF. For the CDR3, the DNA is TGCGCCAGCAGCTTTCGGTCCGGGACGGGTTCCGCCTATGGCTACACCTTC.

With respect to this clonotype: This may stem from a read error, because a much larger clone lies one nucleotide away. V is TRBV21-1 and J is TRBJ2-5; TRBD1, the table's D call, lacks a check against the DNA. TRBV21-1 is listed as a pseudogene. The length of the CDR3 is 11 residues. CDR3 sequence reads: CAGKDRETQYF. CDR3 DNA: TGTGCCGGCAAAGACAGAGAGACCCAGTACTTC.

A note on this clonotype: An end of the junction does not agree with germline; a read error may underlie this. V is TRBV4-3 and J is TRBJ1-5; D unclear. Per the germline V gene, CDR1 is LGHNA and CDR2 is YSLEER. The CDR3 covers 15 residues. In nucleotides, the CDR3 is TGCGCCGGCAGCCAAGACGTTAGCATTTATCAGCCCCAGCATTTT. Protein sequence: CAGSQDVSIYQPQHF.

Worth noting for this clonotype: One base away lies a much larger clone, so this may be a sequencing read error. This chain connects TRBV12-3 or TRBV12-4 to TRBJ1-3; D is possibly TRBD1 (5 bases). Trimming removed 10 bases from V and 5 bases from J, with 18 bases in between. The CDR3 spans 14 residues. The CDR3 region is CATSRGTPRNTIYF. CDR3 nucleotide sequence: TGTGCCACTTCGAGGGGCACCCCCCGAAACACCATATATTTT.

The chain has TRBV6-2 or TRBV6-3 and TRBJ2-7, with TRBD2 as a possible D gene (7 bases). V was pared by 5 bases and J by 2 bases, with 19 bases between. Germline CDR1 is MNHEY and CDR2 is SVGEGT. The CDR3 is made up of 16 amino acids. CDR3 loop: CASSGLWGGFPYEQYF. DNA for the CDR3: TGTGCCAGCAGTGGACTTTGGGGGGGCTTTCCCTACGAGCAGTACTTC.

This clonotype was seen ten or more times. This chain connects TRBV12-3 or TRBV12-4 to TRBJ2-3; D unclear. This CDR3 has 13 residues. Trimming took off 6 bases at V and 0 bases at J, with 7 bases between the two ends. This CDR3 reads CASSGSSTDTQYF. DNA for the CDR3: TGTGCCAGCAGCGGATCTAGCACAGATACGCAGTATTTT.

This sequence joins TRBV19 and TRBJ1-1; weak D call: TRBD1 (6 bases). CDR1 is LNHDA, CDR2 SQIVND, per germline (reference sequence). The CDR3 sequence is 13 residues long. Trimming cost V 10 bases and J 3 bases, with 15 bases left between them. CDR3 protein: CATDQGSHTEAFF. In DNA, the CDR3 is TGTGCCACGGACCAGGGGTCCCACACTGAAGCTTTCTTT.

The V and J genes are TRBV28 and TRBJ1-1, with no clear D. This CDR3 has 14 amino acids. Looked up from germline, CDR1 is MDHEN and CDR2 is SYDVKM. V lost 6 bases and J 7 bases, leaving 18 bases between the germline ends. CDR3 protein: CASREHDKDNEAFF. As DNA, the CDR3 is TGTGCCAGCAGGGAACACGACAAGGATAATGAAGCTTTCTTT.

Many counts were recorded for this clonotype. The chain couples TRBV13 to TRBJ2-1, with 10 positions matching TRBD2. This CDR3 is 15 amino acids long. V gave up 10 bases and J gave up 3 bases; unmatched junction bases: 9. The germline CDR1 and CDR2 sequences are PRHDT and FYEKMQ (reference sequence). CDR3 sequence reads: CANSVAGGNYNEQFF. The CDR3 DNA sequence: TGTGCCAATTCGGTAGCGGGAGGAAACTACAATGAGCAGTTCTTC.

The V and J genes are TRBV4-1 and TRBJ2-1, with 9 positions matching TRBD1. This CDR3 spans 19 amino acids. V shed 0 bases, J shed 0 bases, and the junction held 9 bases outside the gene matches. Germline assignment: CDR1 MGHRA and CDR2 YSYEKL. CDR3 protein: CASSQERAGQGLSYNEQFF. DNA of the CDR3: TGCGCCAGCAGCCAAGAGAGAGCGGGACAGGGCCTCTCCTACAATGAGCAGTTCTTC.

About this clonotype itself: Since a much larger clone is just one base distant, this may be a read error. The rearrangement links TRBV27 to TRBJ1-4; no clear D. CDR1 MNHEY and CDR2 SMNVEV come from the germline V gene (reference sequence). Trimming took off 5 bases at V and 5 bases at J, with 15 bases between the two ends. The CDR3 spans 15 residues. CDR3 protein: CASSENSLANEKLFF. The CDR3 DNA is TGTGCCAGCAGTGAAAACAGTCTGGCAAATGAAAAACTGTTTTTT.

This clonotype was seen a few times. The V gene is TRBV30, the J gene TRBJ2-5; the D is unclear. This CDR3 has 12 amino acids. Trimming cost V 8 bases and J 2 bases, with 12 bases left between them. Germline CDR1 reads GTSNPN; CDR2 reads SVGIG (reference sequence). The CDR3 DNA is TGTGCCCTGGGTGCCACTCAAGAGACCCAGTACTTC. This translates into CALGATQETQYF.

This clonotype was counted a few times. The J gene is TRBJ2-7, the V gene TRBV29-1; 9 bases fit TRBD1. This CDR3 spans 12 amino acids. The ends lost 7 bases at V and 9 bases at J; junction bases unmatched: 10. CDR1 is SQVTM, CDR2 ANQGSEA, per germline. As DNA, the CDR3 is TGCAGCGCCTCCCTCCCGACAGGGGGGCAGTACTTC. This translates into CSASLPTGGQYF.

This clonotype showed up many times. Here the CDR3 DNA reads TGTGCCAGCAGAACAGACGGAGGGAACACCGGGGAGCTGTTTTTT. Its protein product is CASRTDGGNTGELFF. V usage is TRBV7-9 and J usage is TRBJ2-2; D is perhaps TRBD2 (5 bases). Germline V gene data show CDR1 as SEHNR and CDR2 as FQNEAQ (reference sequence). This CDR3 region has 15 residues. Trimming removed 6 bases from V and 1 base from J, with 12 bases in between.

There are many counts of this clonotype. This chain connects TRBV4-3 to TRBJ1-5; D is ambiguous. Trimming removed 3 bases from V and 2 bases from J, with 11 bases in between. This CDR3 contains 15 residues. Germline CDR1 LGHNA, CDR2 YSLEER. The CDR3 protein is CASSHHADGNQPQHF. The CDR3 nucleotides are TGCGCCAGCAGCCATCATGCCGACGGCAATCAGCCCCAGCATTTT.

This clonotype has at least ten counts. The chain has TRBV28 and TRBJ2-5; 7 nucleotides line up with TRBD1. Germline values: CDR1 MDHEN, CDR2 SYDVKM. V was clipped by 5 bases and J by 2 bases; unmatched bases: 17. This CDR3 region has 18 residues. The CDR3 DNA sequence: TGTGCCAGCAGTAGCCCCACCACGGGACAGAATTTTCAAGAGACCCAGTACTTC. Translated: CASSSPTTGQNFQETQYF.